This TCR beta chain was sequenced for a study of blood T cells in healthy people across ages. General study findings and limits: In the absence of known donor CMV status, changes in expanded clonotypes were possibly confounded.

The use of a sample-barcoded 5' primer and a J-beta primer mix characterized a second PCR of roughly 6 to 12 cycles. One entry per CDR3 protein results from TCRdb running MiXCR on the 5' RACE reads. The sample lists 1,100,000 or so distinct CDR3 sequences; roughly 45% were seen once. The people who gave samples were healthy Caucasians from Russia, aged roughly 6 to 90. Germline CDR1 reads DFQATT; CDR2 reads SNEGSKA (reference sequence). The trim removed 6 bases at V and 6 bases at J, leaving 10 bases unmatched. The CDR3 has 14 residues. A word on this clonotype: What it binds is not known.

The sequenced material came from blood. The chain uses TRBV20-1 and TRBJ1-2; 10 nucleotides match TRBD1. This sequence was found in a woman aged 55-75 years in good health. The CDR3 spells CSAERQGANNGYTF. CDR3 nucleotides: TGCAGTGCGGAACGACAGGGGGCGAATAATGGCTACACCTTC.